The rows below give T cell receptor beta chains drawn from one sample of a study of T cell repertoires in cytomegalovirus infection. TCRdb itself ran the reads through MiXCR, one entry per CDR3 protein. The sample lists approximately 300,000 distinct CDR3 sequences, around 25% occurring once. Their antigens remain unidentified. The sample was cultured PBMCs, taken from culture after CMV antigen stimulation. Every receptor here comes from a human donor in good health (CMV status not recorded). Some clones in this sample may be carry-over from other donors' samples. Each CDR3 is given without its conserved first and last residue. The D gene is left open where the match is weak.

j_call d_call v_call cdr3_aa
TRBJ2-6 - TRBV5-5 ASSLGWPSGANVLT
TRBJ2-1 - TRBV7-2 ASSLGPANNEQF
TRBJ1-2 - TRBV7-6 ASTLDYGYT
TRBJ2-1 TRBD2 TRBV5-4 ASMGEGYNEQF
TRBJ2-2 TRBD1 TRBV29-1 SVGGQAANTGELF
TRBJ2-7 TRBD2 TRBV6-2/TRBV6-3 ASSYTQRGAYEQY
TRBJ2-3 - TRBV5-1 ASSGGGADTQY
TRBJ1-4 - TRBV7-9 ASSLRQVTNEKLF
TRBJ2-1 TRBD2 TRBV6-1 ASSKRTSDNEQF
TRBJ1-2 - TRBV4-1 ASSPRDFSLRGYT
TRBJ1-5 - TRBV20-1 SASLGGSNQPQH
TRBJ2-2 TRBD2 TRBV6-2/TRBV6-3 ASSYSREVMKTGELF
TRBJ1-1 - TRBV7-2 ASSLVGGAEAF
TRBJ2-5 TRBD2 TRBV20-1 SASFGREGQETQY
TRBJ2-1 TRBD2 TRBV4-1 ASSRVTGGPDNEQF
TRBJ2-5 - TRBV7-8 ASSLQGQTQY
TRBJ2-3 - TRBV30 AWSVRPGDTQY
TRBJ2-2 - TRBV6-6 ASRLLGSGELF
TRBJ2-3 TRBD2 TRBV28 ASSLSVGLAGYTDTQY
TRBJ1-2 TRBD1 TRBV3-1 ASSPGQGAWGYT
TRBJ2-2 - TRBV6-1 ASSYRESTGELF
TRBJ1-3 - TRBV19 ASSTRRQTGNTIY
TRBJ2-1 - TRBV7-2 ASSRSDWGEQF
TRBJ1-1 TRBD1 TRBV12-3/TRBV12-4 ASSTPGGETEAF
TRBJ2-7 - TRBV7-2 ASSLPGTYEQY
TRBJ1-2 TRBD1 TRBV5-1 ASSGGQGRPHSPNYGYT
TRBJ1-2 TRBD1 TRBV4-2 ASSLTGGADLSYGYT
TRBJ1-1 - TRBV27 ASSFAGGGTAF
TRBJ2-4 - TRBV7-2 ASSSPAGLGANIQY
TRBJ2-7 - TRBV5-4 ASSLTDGGVSEQY
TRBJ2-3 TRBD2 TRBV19 ASSISGLAAPDTQY
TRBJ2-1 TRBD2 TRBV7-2 ASSLGQGGYNEQF
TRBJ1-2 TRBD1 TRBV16 ASSPLGQGAYGYT
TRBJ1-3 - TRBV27 ASRMDSATGNTIY
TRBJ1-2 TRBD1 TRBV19 ASSPLGTGVDNYGYT
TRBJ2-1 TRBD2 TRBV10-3 AISVLAGVNNEQF
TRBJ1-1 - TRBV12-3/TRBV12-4 ASSLAGGGQNEAF
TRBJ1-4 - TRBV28 ASSLSTNEKLF
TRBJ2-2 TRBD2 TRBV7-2 ASIAGLAGGPTGELF
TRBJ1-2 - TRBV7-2 ASSTWDYGYT
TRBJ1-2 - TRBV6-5 ASSYSLTRAVNYGYT
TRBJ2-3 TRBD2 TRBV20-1 SAKLAGVSDTQY
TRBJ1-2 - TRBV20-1 SARGGQSYGYT
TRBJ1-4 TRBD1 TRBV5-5 ASSRGQGGREKLF